This T cell receptor (beta chain) was recovered during a study of T cell responses to AZD1222 COVID-19 vaccine. Points from the study as a whole: The study sampled repertoires only after the peak T cell response. Only 5 or 6 people who got AZD1222 tested seropositive at baseline. Donors were chiefly white British, with a greater number of females, and clonal diversity was perhaps underestimated. At 160-218 and 743-854, vaccine-associated CD4 TCRs were dominant, and they spanned spike.

Data came from immunoSEQ multiplex PCR; TCRdb stores just in-frame clones and leaves some out. Altogether about 73,000 clones are present, 89% being singletons, with the ten largest covering 9% to 9.5%. Germline-derived CDR1 and CDR2 are MRHNA and SNTAGT. The CDR3 is 13 amino acids. Worth noting for this clone: Its antigen is as yet unknown.

This chain links TRBV6-4 with TRBJ1-5, with a tentative D call TRBD1 (5 bases). The sequence was collected from an adult who received the AZD1222 COVID-19 vaccine. Source: peripheral blood, taken 28 days after the second AZD1222 dose. The CDR3 DNA follows: TGTGTCGCCCGGACATATAGCAATCAGCCCCAGCATTTT. As protein: CVARTYSNQPQHF.